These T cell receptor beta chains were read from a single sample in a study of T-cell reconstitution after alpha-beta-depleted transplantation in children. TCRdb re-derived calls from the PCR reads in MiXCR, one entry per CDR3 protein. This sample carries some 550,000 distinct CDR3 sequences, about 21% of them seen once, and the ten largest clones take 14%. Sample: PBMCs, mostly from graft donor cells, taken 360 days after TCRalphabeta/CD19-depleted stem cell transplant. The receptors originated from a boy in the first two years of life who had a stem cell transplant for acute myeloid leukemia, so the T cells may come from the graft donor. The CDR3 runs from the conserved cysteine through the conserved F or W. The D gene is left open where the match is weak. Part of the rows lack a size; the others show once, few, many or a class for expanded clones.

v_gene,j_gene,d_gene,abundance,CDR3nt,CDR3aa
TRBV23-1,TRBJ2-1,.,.,TGCGCCAGCAGTCAACTTTCAGGGGTAGGGAATGAGCAGTTCTTC,CASSQLSGVGNEQFF
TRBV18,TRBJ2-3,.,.,TGTGCCAGCTCACGGAGAGCTGCTAGCACAGATACGCAGTATTTT,CASSRRAASTDTQYF
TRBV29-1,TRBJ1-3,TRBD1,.,TGCAGCGTTTTACCAGGGGGCGCCTCTGGAAACACCATATATTTT,CSVLPGGASGNTIYF
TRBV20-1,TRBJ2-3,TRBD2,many,TGCAGTGCCAAGCAGCGGGGGGGTGTCCCAGATACGCAGTATTTT,CSAKQRGGVPDTQYF
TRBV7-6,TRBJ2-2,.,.,TGTGCCAGCAGCTTCACTAGTCCCATCACCGGGGAGCTGTTTTTT,CASSFTSPITGELFF
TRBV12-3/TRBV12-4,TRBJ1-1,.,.,TGTGCCAGCAGTCCTAGTGACAGGACGGAAGCTTTCTTT,CASSPSDRTEAFF
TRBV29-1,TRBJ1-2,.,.,TGCAGCGTTGAACGGGCGGGGTTTAACTATGGCTACACCTTC,CSVERAGFNYGYTF
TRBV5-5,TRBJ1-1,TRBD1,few,TGTGCCAGCAGCAAAACAGGGGGGGATCGAGGCAAAGCTTTCTTT,CASSKTGGDRGKAFF
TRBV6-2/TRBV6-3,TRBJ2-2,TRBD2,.,TGTGCCAGCAGTTACTCGAGGCGGGGGGGCCTCGGGGAGCTGTTTTTT,CASSYSRRGGLGELFF
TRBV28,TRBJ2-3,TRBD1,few,TGTGCCAGCAGTCCTGGACAGGGGACGCAGTATTTT,CASSPGQGTQYF
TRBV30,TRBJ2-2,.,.,TGTGCCTGGAGTAACTTATTTCCCGGGGAGCTGTTTTTT,CAWSNLFPGELFF
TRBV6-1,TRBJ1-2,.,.,TGTGCCAGCAGACAGGGAATGTTAGGCGGCTACACCTTC,CASRQGMLGGYTF
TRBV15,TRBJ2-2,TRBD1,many,TGTGCCACCAGCAGAGATTTGGACAGGGGCACCGGGGAGCTGTTTTTT,CATSRDLDRGTGELFF
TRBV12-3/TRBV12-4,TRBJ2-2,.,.,TGTGCCAGCAGTTTCGAATACAGGAACACCGGGGAGCTGTTTTTT,CASSFEYRNTGELFF
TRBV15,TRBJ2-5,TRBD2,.,TGTGCCACCAGCAGAAGGACTAGCGGGGGCCCACAAGAGACCCAGTACTTC,CATSRRTSGGPQETQYF
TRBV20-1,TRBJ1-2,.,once,TGCAGTGCTATCCGGGCCTCAACTAACTATGGCTACACCTTC,CSAIRASTNYGYTF
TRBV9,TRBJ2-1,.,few,TGTGCCAGCAGCGTCCTCGAAAGGGGTTTGGGCGACAATGAGCAGTTCTTC,CASSVLERGLGDNEQFF
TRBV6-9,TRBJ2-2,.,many,TGTGCCAGCAGTTATTCAAACAGGTTGAACACCGGGGAGCTGTTTTTT,CASSYSNRLNTGELFF
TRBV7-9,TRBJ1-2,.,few,TGTGCCAGCAGACACGGGACCGGCTATGGCTACACCTTC,CASRHGTGYGYTF
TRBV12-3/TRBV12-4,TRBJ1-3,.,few,TGTGCCAGCAGTCTTACAGGGTTTTTGAACACCATATATTTT,CASSLTGFLNTIYF
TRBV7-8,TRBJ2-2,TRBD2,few,TGTGCCAGCAGCTTCCCTATGGGACTAGCGGGGGGTGGTACCGGGGAGCTGTTTTTT,CASSFPMGLAGGGTGELFF
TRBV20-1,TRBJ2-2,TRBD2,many,TGCAGTGCTAGAGTATCGGGGGGAAGAAACACCGGGGAGCTGTTTTTT,CSARVSGGRNTGELFF
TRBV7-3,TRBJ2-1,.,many,TGTGCCAGCAGCTTAAGTGGTACAGGGTCGGTCAGGGAAGGTGAGCAGTTCTTC,CASSLSGTGSVREGEQFF
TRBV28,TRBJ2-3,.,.,TGTGCCAGCAGCGGGGGGCGAAGCACAGATACGCAGTATTTT,CASSGGRSTDTQYF
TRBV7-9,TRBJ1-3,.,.,TGTGCCAGCAGCGGAGGAGAGGGAAACACCATATATTTT,CASSGGEGNTIYF
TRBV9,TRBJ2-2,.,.,TGTGCCAGCAGCGTAAACCGGGAGCTGTTTTTT,CASSVNRELFF
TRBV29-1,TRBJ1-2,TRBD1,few,TGCAGCGTTGAAGAGGAGGACAGGGATTATGGCTACACCTTC,CSVEEEDRDYGYTF
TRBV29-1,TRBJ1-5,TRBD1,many,TGCAGCGTGCAGGGGGCGTCAAATCAGCCCCAGCATTTT,CSVQGASNQPQHF
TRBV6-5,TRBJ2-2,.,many,TGTGCCAGCAGTTACTACGCCGGGACGACCGGGGAGCTGTTTTTT,CASSYYAGTTGELFF
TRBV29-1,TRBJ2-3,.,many,TGCAGCGCTCTTAGCACAGATACGCAGTATTTT,CSALSTDTQYF
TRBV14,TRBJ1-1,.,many,TGTGCCAGCAGCCCCAGACAGGCCCACCGGGGAGCTTTCTTT,CASSPRQAHRGAFF
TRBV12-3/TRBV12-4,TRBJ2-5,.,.,TGTGCCAGCAGTTCTGATCGGGGGCGCCTTGGGACCCAGTACTTC,CASSSDRGRLGTQYF
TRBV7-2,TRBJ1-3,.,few,TGTGCCAGCAGCTTACTTCTCCTTGGAAACACCATATATTTT,CASSLLLLGNTIYF
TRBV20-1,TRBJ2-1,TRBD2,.,TGCAGTGCTAGCGCGCGGGGGAAGGCCTACAATGAGCAGTTCTTC,CSASARGKAYNEQFF
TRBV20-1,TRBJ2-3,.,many,TGCAGTGTAGAGACAGATACGCAGTATTTT,CSVETDTQYF
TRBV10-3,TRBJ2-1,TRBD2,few,TGTGCCATCACCCACGGGCTAGCGGCCTCCTACAATGAGCAGTTCTTC,CAITHGLAASYNEQFF
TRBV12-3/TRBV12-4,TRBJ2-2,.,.,TGTGCCAGCAGACCGAGGCGGGACACGAACACCGGGGAGCTGTTTTTT,CASRPRRDTNTGELFF
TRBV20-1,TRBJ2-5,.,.,TGCAGTGCTAGAGATTTCGCCGAAGTTACAGAGACCCAGTACTTC,CSARDFAEVTETQYF
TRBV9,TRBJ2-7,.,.,TGTGCCAGCAGCCCCCAGGAGGACGAGCAGTACTTC,CASSPQEDEQYF
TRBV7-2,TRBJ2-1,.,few,TGTGCCAGCAGCCCAAGAGGCCCGGGGGCGTACAATGAGCAGTTCTTC,CASSPRGPGAYNEQFF
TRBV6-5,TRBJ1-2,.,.,TGTGCCAGCAGTTACGACTGGCAGAACTATGGCTACACCTTC,CASSYDWQNYGYTF
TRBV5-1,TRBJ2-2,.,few,TGCGCCAGCAGCTGGACACACGGGGAGCTGTTTTTT,CASSWTHGELFF
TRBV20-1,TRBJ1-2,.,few,TGCAGTGTCATTCCACTGGACAGAAGAGGTGGCTACACCTTC,CSVIPLDRRGGYTF
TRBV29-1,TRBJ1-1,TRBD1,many,TGCAGCGTCTCCGGGACAGCGAACACTGAAGCTTTCTTT,CSVSGTANTEAFF
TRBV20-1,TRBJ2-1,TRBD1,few,TGCAGTGCTAGCTCGGACAGGGGATACAATGAGCAGTTCTTC,CSASSDRGYNEQFF
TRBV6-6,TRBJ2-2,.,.,TGTGCCAGCAGTTTGGGAGTTCACGGGGAGCTGTTTTTT,CASSLGVHGELFF
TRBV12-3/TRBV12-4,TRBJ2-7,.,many,TGTGCCAGCAGTCCTTCAGGGGCGTCCTACGAGCAGTACTTC,CASSPSGASYEQYF
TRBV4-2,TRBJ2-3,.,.,TGTGCCAGCAGCCAAGATCTTGCCCTGGCTTGGGGCACAGATACGCAGTATTTT,CASSQDLALAWGTDTQYF
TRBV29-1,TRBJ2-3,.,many,TGCAGCGTTGGTCTTCGGGGGACAGATACGCAGTATTTT,CSVGLRGTDTQYF